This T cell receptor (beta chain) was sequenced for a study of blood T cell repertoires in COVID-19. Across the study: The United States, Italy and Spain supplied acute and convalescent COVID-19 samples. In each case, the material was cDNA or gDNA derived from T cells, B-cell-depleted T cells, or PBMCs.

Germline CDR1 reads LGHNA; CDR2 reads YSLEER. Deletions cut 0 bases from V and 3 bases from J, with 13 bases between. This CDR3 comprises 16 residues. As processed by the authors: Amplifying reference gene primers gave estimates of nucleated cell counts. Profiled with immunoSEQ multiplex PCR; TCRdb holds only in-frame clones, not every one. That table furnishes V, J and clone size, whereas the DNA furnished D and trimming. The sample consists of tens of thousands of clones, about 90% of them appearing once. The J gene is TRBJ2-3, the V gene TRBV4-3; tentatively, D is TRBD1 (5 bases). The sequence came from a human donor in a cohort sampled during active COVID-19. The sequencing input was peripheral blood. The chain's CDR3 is CASSQEWVTVTDTQYF. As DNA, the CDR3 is TGCGCCAGCAGCCAAGAGTGGGTGACAGTTACAGATACGCAGTATTTT.